The 8 T cell receptor beta chains listed next were all sequenced from one sample in a study of shared clonotypes between healthy human individuals. Profiled with immunoSEQ multiplex PCR; TCRdb holds only in-frame clones, not every one. The data contain some 2.4 million clones, roughly 93% of them seen just once; the ten biggest clones take up roughly 0.36%. The specimen sequenced was naive CD4+ T cells from PBMCs. Subset denoted: CD45RA+ positively selected. The receptors derive from a man between 18 and 35 years old in good health. Some clones in this sample may be carry-over from other donors' samples.

The chain combines TRBV6-1 with TRBJ2-7; a possible D gene is TRBD2 (6 bases). CDR3 length equals 13 residues. V dropped 8 bases and J dropped 2 bases, with 13 bases sitting between them. Germline lookup yields CDR1 MNHNS and CDR2 SASEGT. The CDR3 sequence is CASRRGTTYEQYF. CDR3 nucleotide sequence: TGTGCCAGCCGGAGGGGAACGACCTACGAGCAGTACTTC.

The V call is TRBV5-1, the J call TRBJ2-2, with a possible D match to TRBD2 (5 bases). CDR1 and CDR2 (germline): SGHRS, YFSETQ. V lost 1 base, J lost 7 bases, and 8 bases lay in between. This CDR3 comprises 13 residues. This CDR3 is CASSLYGDGELFF. Written as DNA, the CDR3 is TGCGCCAGCAGCTTGTACGGGGACGGGGAGCTGTTTTTT.

This rearrangement joins TRBV7-2 to TRBJ2-7; 10 nucleotides match TRBD1. This CDR3 region has 14 residues. V was pared by 6 bases and J by 4 bases, with 6 bases of the junction left unmatched. Germline loops: CDR1 SGHTA, CDR2 FQGNSA. CDR3 protein: CASRWTGGSYEQYF. In nucleotides, the CDR3 is TGTGCCAGCAGGTGGACAGGGGGATCTTACGAGCAGTACTTC.

The chain carries TRBV7-3 and TRBJ2-3; tentative D call: TRBD1 (5 bases). CDR1 SGHTA and CDR2 FQGTGA come from the germline V gene. The CDR3 has 15 amino acids. V lost 5 bases and J 6 bases, leaving 18 bases between the germline ends. CDR3 DNA sequence: TGTGCCAGCAGCCTACTGGGGCTCAATCAGGATACGCAGTATTTT. It yields the protein CASSLLGLNQDTQYF.

Here the CDR3 reads CASSQRLADYNEQFF. CDR3 DNA: TGTGCCAGCAGCCAGAGACTAGCGGATTACAATGAGCAGTTCTTC. The J gene is TRBJ2-1, the V gene TRBV7-3, with 9 bases lining up with TRBD2. Germline-derived CDR1 and CDR2 are SGHTA and FQGTGA. The CDR3 covers 15 residues. J gave up 4 bases and V 5 bases, and 6 bases lay outside the gene matches.

This clone was recorded only once. The chain combines TRBV28 with TRBJ2-3; D might be TRBD1 or TRBD2, each matching 5 bases. CDR1 and CDR2 from the germline V gene are MDHEN and SYDVKM. CDR3 length: 15 amino acids. Trimming took off 6 bases at V and 0 bases at J, with 13 bases between the two ends. CDR3 protein: CASSPFGTSTDTQYF. CDR3 DNA: TGTGCCAGCAGCCCTTTTGGGACCAGCACAGATACGCAGTATTTT.

The sample holds one count of this clone. The chain has TRBV5-1 and TRBJ2-7, with 11 bases lining up with TRBD1. This CDR3 comprises 17 residues. The germline gives CDR1 SGHRS, CDR2 YFSETQ. V shed 0 bases, J shed 4 bases, and the junction held 9 bases outside the gene matches. CDR3 amino acids: CASSLVIGDRGLYEQYF. The CDR3 nucleotides are TGCGCCAGCAGCTTGGTGATCGGGGACAGGGGGTTATACGAGCAGTACTTC.

The chain employs TRBV5-4 and TRBJ2-1; D is perhaps TRBD2 (6 bases). The germline V gene has CDR1 SGHNT and CDR2 YYREEE (reference sequence). This CDR3 region has 17 residues. V was clipped by 0 bases and J by 3 bases, with 16 bases between them. The CDR3 DNA sequence: TGTGCCAGCAGCTTGGGAATCTCGAGGCGGGGCTACAATGAGCAGTTCTTC. Amino acid sequence: CASSLGISRRGYNEQFF.